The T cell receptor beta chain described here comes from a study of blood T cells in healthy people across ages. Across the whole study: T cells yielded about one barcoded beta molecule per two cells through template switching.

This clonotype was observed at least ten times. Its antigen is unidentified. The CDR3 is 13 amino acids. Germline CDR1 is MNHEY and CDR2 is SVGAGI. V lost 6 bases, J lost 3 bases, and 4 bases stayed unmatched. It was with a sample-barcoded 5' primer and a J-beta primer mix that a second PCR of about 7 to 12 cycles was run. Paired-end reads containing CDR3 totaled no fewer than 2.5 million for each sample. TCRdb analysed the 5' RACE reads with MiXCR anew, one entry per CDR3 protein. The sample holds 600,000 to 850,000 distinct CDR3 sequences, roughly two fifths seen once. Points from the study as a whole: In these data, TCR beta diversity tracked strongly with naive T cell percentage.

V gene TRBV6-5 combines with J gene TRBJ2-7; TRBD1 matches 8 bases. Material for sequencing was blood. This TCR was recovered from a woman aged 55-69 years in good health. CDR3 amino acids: CASSPGTGYEQYF. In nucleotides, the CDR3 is TGTGCCAGCAGCCCCGGGACAGGCTACGAGCAGTACTTC.